Listed below are T cell receptor beta chains from one sample, sequenced in a study of shared clonotypes between healthy human individuals. The repertoire was sequenced with immunoSEQ multiplex PCR; TCRdb's copy has only in-frame clones and lacks some. The data contain around 2,000,000 clones, about 95% of them singletons. The sequencing sample was made of naive CD8+ T cells sorted from blood. These receptor sequences come from a man aged 18 to 29 in good health. CDR3s include the opening cysteine and the closing phenylalanine or tryptophan. D genes are given only for firm matches. Clone size is not always given. Where it is, it says once, few, many or a class for expanded clones.

j_call d_call clone_size v_call cdr3_aa cdr3_nt
TRBJ2-3 . . TRBV27 CASSPRTTLMDTQYF TGTGCCAGCAGTCCTAGGACTACCCTCATGGATACGCAGTATTTT
TRBJ2-7 . . TRBV27 CASSLGLGGRDEQYF TGTGCCAGCAGTTTAGGTCTGGGGGGTAGGGACGAGCAGTACTTC
TRBJ2-1 . . TRBV7-9 CASNGVFHNEQFF TGTGCCAGCAACGGAGTTTTCCACAATGAGCAGTTCTTC
TRBJ2-1 TRBD2 . TRBV7-8 CASSLALAGSNEQFF TGTGCCAGCAGCTTAGCGCTAGCGGGAAGCAATGAGCAGTTCTTC
TRBJ2-2 . . TRBV9 CASSSQPGELFF TGTGCCAGCAGCTCCCAGCCCGGGGAGCTGTTTTTT
TRBJ2-5 TRBD2 . TRBV28 CASSLSGRAQETQYF TGTGCCAGCAGTTTATCGGGGAGGGCCCAAGAGACCCAGTACTTC
TRBJ2-7 . . TRBV6-5 CASSYSAESSYEQYF TGTGCCAGCAGTTACTCGGCCGAAAGCTCCTACGAGCAGTACTTC
TRBJ1-1 . once TRBV5-1 CASSFPQNNTEAFF TGCGCCAGCAGCTTCCCACAGAACAACACTGAAGCTTTCTTT
TRBJ2-7 . . TRBV5-1 CASAPFRGNSYEQYF TGCGCCAGCGCACCCTTCAGGGGTAACTCCTACGAGCAGTACTTC
TRBJ2-2 . . TRBV2 CASSGQDTLNTGELFF TGTGCCAGCAGTGGACAGGATACGCTGAACACCGGGGAGCTGTTTTTT
TRBJ2-7 TRBD2 . TRBV28 CASFPGLAGDEQYF TGTGCCAGCTTCCCCGGGCTAGCGGGGGACGAGCAGTACTTC
TRBJ2-5 TRBD2 . TRBV9 CASSGGTSGGLTQETQYF TGTGCCAGCAGCGGCGGGACTAGCGGGGGACTAACACAAGAGACCCAGTACTTC
TRBJ2-3 . . TRBV29-1 CSVRDGITDTQYF TGCAGCGTCCGGGACGGAATAACAGATACGCAGTATTTT
TRBJ2-3 . . TRBV5-1 CASSLRGTDTQYF TGCGCCAGCAGCTTGCGAGGAACGGATACGCAGTATTTT
TRBJ1-1 TRBD1 . TRBV28 CASSFRGQNTEAFF TGTGCCAGCAGTTTTAGGGGGCAGAACACTGAAGCTTTCTTT
TRBJ2-4 . . TRBV4-1 CASSQEDGHLAKNIQYF TGCGCCAGCAGCCAAGAGGATGGGCATCTAGCCAAAAACATTCAGTACTTC
TRBJ1-6 TRBD1 . TRBV6-5 CASRLTGGNSPLHF TGTGCCAGCAGGCTGACAGGGGGCAATTCACCCCTCCACTTT
TRBJ1-5 . few TRBV10-3 CAISDTDSNQPQHF TGTGCCATCAGTGATACAGATAGCAATCAGCCCCAGCATTTT
TRBJ2-7 . . TRBV21-1 CASINPAGAREQYF TGTGCCAGCATCAACCCAGCGGGGGCAAGGGAGCAGTACTTC
TRBJ2-5 TRBD2 . TRBV6-6 CASSPLAGGEETQYF TGTGCCAGCAGTCCCCTGGCGGGAGGGGAAGAGACCCAGTACTTC
TRBJ2-1 . . TRBV6-5 CASSYSGSYNEQFF TGTGCCAGCAGTTATAGTGGATCCTACAATGAGCAGTTCTTC
TRBJ1-6 . . TRBV4-2 CASSQDLRQYNSPLHF TGTGCCAGCAGCCAAGATTTGAGACAGTATAATTCACCCCTCCACTTT
TRBJ2-2 TRBD1 . TRBV6-5 CASSYWGQGGRLFF TGTGCCAGCAGTTACTGGGGACAGGGTGGTCGGTTGTTTTTT
TRBJ2-2 . . TRBV5-4 CASSLNFGGADGGELFF TGTGCCAGCAGCCTCAATTTTGGGGGGGCGGATGGCGGGGAGCTGTTTTTT
TRBJ1-6 TRBD1 . TRBV11-3 CASSSRPTGGINSPLHF TGTGCCAGCAGCTCCCGTCCAACAGGGGGCATTAATTCACCCCTCCACTTT
TRBJ2-7 . . TRBV5-6 CASSSASDTYEQYF TGTGCCAGCAGCTCGGCGTCAGACACCTACGAGCAGTACTTC
TRBJ2-7 . . TRBV6-5 CAISDGKSEQYF TGTGCCATCAGTGACGGGAAAAGCGAGCAGTACTTC
TRBJ2-2 . once TRBV28 CASSSLWGANGELFF TGTGCCAGCAGTTCCCTCTGGGGCGCAAACGGGGAGCTGTTTTTT
TRBJ2-7 TRBD1 . TRBV27 CASSLFAAGGEQYF TGTGCCAGCAGTTTATTCGCGGCAGGGGGCGAGCAGTACTTC
TRBJ1-2 TRBD1 . TRBV28 CASSVGRGPGYGYTF TGTGCCAGCAGTGTAGGGAGGGGGCCGGGCTATGGCTACACCTTC
TRBJ2-4 . few TRBV10-2 CASSEPAPVPSAKNIQYF TGCGCCAGCAGTGAGCCAGCCCCCGTCCCATCGGCCAAAAACATTCAGTACTTC